The 23 T cell receptor beta chains listed next were all sequenced from one sample in a study of post-analysis software for immune sequencing data. General study results and limits: Included in a set of four or five TRBV segments more frequent in patients than controls were TRBV5-6, TRBV5-1 and TRBV20-1.

These receptors lack a known antigen. Prepared libraries of TCR beta cDNA carried unique molecular identifiers. TCRdb redid the calling of the PCR reads with MiXCR, one entry per CDR3 protein. The table includes about 400,000 distinct CDR3 sequences, roughly 36% detected once. Sample: blood. The receptors were gathered from a girl aged 5-17 years with multiple sclerosis.

This clonotype showed up just a few times. The chain carries TRBV6-5 and TRBJ1-2; a weak D match, TRBD1 (5 bases). Deletions cut 0 bases from V and 9 bases from J, with 14 bases between. The CDR3 is 14 amino acids. Germline-derived CDR1 and CDR2 are MNHEY and SVGAGI. The CDR3 region has the DNA TGTGCCAGCAGTTACTCCGGAGTGACAGACCGCTACACCTTC. It codes for CASSYSGVTDRYTF.

The chain employs TRBV12-3 or TRBV12-4 and TRBJ2-1; D is possibly TRBD1 or TRBD2 (5 bases each). The CDR3 sequence is 12 residues long. Trimming took 3 bases from V and 10 from J, leaving 10 bases between them. The CDR3 protein is CASSFGGGEQFF. CDR3 in DNA: TGTGCCAGCAGTTTTGGGGGTGGGGAGCAGTTCTTC.

This sequence joins TRBV29-1 and TRBJ1-1; unclear D gene. Trimming pared 5 bases from V and 3 bases from J, leaving 13 bases between. CDR3 length equals 13 residues. CDR1 and CDR2 (germline): SQVTM, ANQGSEA. The CDR3 sequence: CSVRRNWDTEAFF. The CDR3, as DNA: TGCAGCGTTCGACGGAACTGGGACACTGAAGCTTTCTTT.

The CDR3 region has the DNA TGTGCCAGCAGTCCCGTAGGGACCGCTACCTACGAGCAGTACTTC. Its protein is CASSPVGTATYEQYF. The chain joins TRBV12-3 or TRBV12-4 to TRBJ2-7; the D call may be TRBD1 or TRBD2 (5 bases each). This CDR3 is built from 15 residues. V was trimmed by 5 bases and J by 2 bases, leaving 16 bases between them.

Only a few counts were recorded for this clonotype. The rearrangement joins TRBV5-6 to TRBJ2-5, with 8 bases lining up with TRBD1. CDR1 and CDR2 (germline): SGHDT, YYEEEE. The CDR3 has 14 amino acids. V dropped 4 bases and J dropped 2; count of bases not matched to a gene: 4. The CDR3 is CASSVDRVQETQYF. The CDR3 nucleotides read TGTGCCAGCAGCGTGGACAGGGTTCAAGAGACCCAGTACTTC.

The chain combines TRBV6-5 with TRBJ2-5; 7 bases line up with TRBD1. The better agreement between TRBJ2-7 and the DNA end casts doubt on the J call. There are 15 residues in the CDR3. Germline V gene data show CDR1 as MNHEY and CDR2 as SVGAGI. The CDR3 spells CASSYSDRFLYEQYF. The CDR3 DNA follows: TGTGCCAGCAGTTACTCGGACAGGTTCCTCTACGAGCAGTACTTC.

V gene TRBV12-3 or TRBV12-4 combines with J gene TRBJ1-2; D gene uncertain. The CDR3 is 15 residues long. V gave up 6 bases and J gave up 4 bases, with 18 bases separating them. CDR3 coding DNA: TGTGCCAGCAGCGCTACGGACGGATTCTCCTATGGCTACACCTTC. It yields the protein CASSATDGFSYGYTF.

This clonotype was detected only a few times. The chain uses TRBV6-5 and TRBJ2-7, with D possibly TRBD1 on 6 matching bases. This CDR3 spans 14 amino acids. The germline CDR1 and CDR2 sequences are MNHEY and SVGAGI. V was cut by 5 bases and J by 1 base, with 12 bases left in between. The CDR3 nucleotides are TGTGCCAGCAGTCCCGGACAGTTTTCCTACGAGCAGTACTTC. This gives the protein CASSPGQFSYEQYF.

The chain is built from TRBV19 and TRBJ2-2; D not certain. The CDR3 is 11 amino acids. CDR1 is LNHDA, CDR2 SQIVND, per germline (reference sequence). V was trimmed by 5 bases and J by 9 bases, leaving 7 bases between them. CDR3 sequence: CASSPGWELFF. In DNA, the CDR3 is TGTGCCAGTAGTCCTGGGTGGGAGCTGTTTTTT.

V and J are TRBV4-1 and TRBJ2-3; D perhaps matches TRBD1 (6 bases). Per the germline V gene, CDR1 is MGHRA and CDR2 is YSYEKL. The CDR3 length is 15 residues. V was trimmed by 3 bases and J by 3 bases, leaving 13 bases between them. The CDR3 is CASSQAAGATDTQYF. The CDR3 DNA sequence: TGCGCCAGCAGCCAGGCGGCAGGGGCGACAGATACGCAGTATTTT.

This rearrangement joins TRBV10-3 to TRBJ2-2; TRBD1 might be the D (6 bases). V lost 8 bases, J lost 4 bases, and 11 bases lay in between. The length of the CDR3 is 13 residues. Germline V gives CDR1 ENHRY, CDR2 SYGVKD. CDR3 protein: CAISARGTGELFF. In nucleotides, the CDR3 is TGTGCCATCTCTGCCAGGGGCACCGGGGAGCTGTTTTTT.

J is TRBJ1-1 and V is TRBV2, with D perhaps matching TRBD1 (6 bases). Germline V gene sequence: CDR1 SNHLY, CDR2 FYNNEI. The length of the CDR3 is 17 residues. The germline V and J ends were trimmed by 4 bases and 0 bases, with 18 bases remaining between them. The CDR3 DNA follows: TGTGCCAGCAGTGTAAAAACCGGACAGAGAATGAACACTGAAGCTTTCTTT. As protein: CASSVKTGQRMNTEAFF.

The chain combines TRBV5-1 with TRBJ2-7, with 8 bases that match TRBD2. V lost 4 bases to trimming and J lost 3 bases; unmatched junction nucleotides: 3. The CDR3 has 13 amino acids. Germline assignment: CDR1 SGHRS and CDR2 YFSETQ. The CDR3 nucleotides read TGCGCCAGCAGCAGACTAGCGATCTACGAGCAGTACTTC. It encodes CASSRLAIYEQYF. Drawing the rest from reference TRBV5-1 and TRBJ2-7, the complete variable domain is KAGVTQTPRYLIKTRGQQVTLSCSPISGHRSVSWYQQTPGQGLQFLFEYFSETQRNKGNFPGRFSGRQFSNSRSEMNVSTLELGDSALYLCASSRLAIYEQYFGPGTRLTVT.

The CDR3 region has the DNA TGCAGTGCCCCCTTAGCGGGGGTCGAAAACATTCAGTACTTC. This encodes CSAPLAGVENIQYF. V and J are TRBV20-1 and TRBJ2-4, with 9 positions matching TRBD2. Trimming removed 6 bases from V and 5 bases from J; junction bases left unmatched: 8. The CDR3 spans 14 residues. Germline lookup yields CDR1 DFQATT and CDR2 SNEGSKA (reference sequence).

The V call is TRBV5-5, the J call TRBJ2-1; weak D call: TRBD2 (5 bases). V was trimmed by 4 bases and J by 1 base, leaving 15 bases between them. The germline CDR1 and CDR2 sequences are SGHKS and YYEKEE (reference sequence). The CDR3 runs 16 residues. In DNA, the CDR3 is TGTGCCAGCAGCCGGATGTCGGGGAAATCCTACAATGAGCAGTTCTTC. It yields the protein CASSRMSGKSYNEQFF.

The chain is built from TRBV5-1 and TRBJ2-5; D might be TRBD1 (6 bases). Germline V gives CDR1 SGHRS, CDR2 YFSETQ. This CDR3 region has 14 residues. V lost 3 bases to trimming and J lost 11 bases, with 20 bases between them. The CDR3 DNA reads TGCGCCAGCAGCTCCTCGACAGGCGCCAATGAGCAGTACTTC. Its protein product is CASSSSTGANEQYF.

V and J are TRBV13 and TRBJ2-1; D ambiguous. The CDR3 sequence is 13 residues long. Germline assignment: CDR1 PRHDT and CDR2 FYEKMQ (reference sequence). V shed 2 bases and J shed 3 bases, with 5 bases lying between them. In nucleotides, the CDR3 is TGTGCCAGCAGCTTACACGGCTACAATGAGCAGTTCTTC. This codes for CASSLHGYNEQFF.

With respect to this clonotype: Mismatch with germline at one junction end may stem from a read error. The genes are TRBV5-1 and TRBJ1-6; unclear D gene. Germline CDR1 SGHRS, CDR2 YFSETQ. The CDR3 sequence is 13 residues long. CDR3 coding DNA: TGCGCCAGCAGTCGGGAGCGTAATCCACCCCTCCACTTT. Encoded protein: CASSRERNPPLHF. Looking up the rest from reference TRBV5-1 and TRBJ1-6 gives the full variable domain: KAGVTQTPRYLIKTRGQQVTLSCSPISGHRSVSWYQQTPGQGLQFLFEYFSETQRNKGNFPGRFSGRQFSNSRSEMNVSTLELGDSALYLCASSRERNPPLHFGNGTRLTVT.

V is TRBV10-2 and J is TRBJ2-7, with a tentative D call TRBD1 (5 bases). The ends were cut back, 3 bases at V and 4 bases at J, with 10 bases in the middle. The germline V gene has CDR1 WSHSY and CDR2 SAAADI. The CDR3 covers 13 residues. In DNA, the CDR3 is TGCGCCAGCAGTGAAGGGGCATGGTACGAGCAGTACTTC. Translating it yields CASSEGAWYEQYF.

This clonotype showed up just a few times. V and J are TRBV20-1 and TRBJ1-5; D remains ambiguous. V was clipped by 3 bases and J by 3 bases, with 3 bases between them. The CDR3 length is 11 residues. Germline loops: CDR1 DFQATT, CDR2 SNEGSKA (reference sequence). The CDR3 protein is CSASNNQPQHF. The CDR3 nucleotides read TGCAGTGCTAGTAACAATCAGCCCCAGCATTTT.

V gene TRBV3-1 combines with J gene TRBJ2-5; no definite D call. The ends were cut back, 0 bases at V and 11 bases at J, with 10 bases in the middle. Germline lookup yields CDR1 LGHDT and CDR2 YNNKEL (reference sequence). CDR3 size: 12 residues. This CDR3 reads CASSQDDLAQYF. The CDR3 coding sequence is TGTGCCAGCAGCCAAGATGATTTGGCGCAGTACTTC.

CDR3 region: CASKPSRAGGEQYF. The CDR3 nucleotides read TGTGCCAGCAAACCCTCCCGAGCGGGGGGGGAGCAGTACTTC. The chain is built from TRBV7-2 and TRBJ2-7, with 10 bases that match TRBD2. V shed 7 bases and J 7 bases; nucleotides not matched to a gene: 10. This CDR3 is built from 14 residues. CDR1 is SGHTA and CDR2 is FQGNSA in the germline V gene.

The chain carries TRBV5-1 and TRBJ2-5; D is tentatively TRBD1 or TRBD2 (5 bases each). This CDR3 contains 16 residues. The germline V gene encodes CDR1 SGHRS and CDR2 YFSETQ. V was shortened by 4 bases and J by 2 bases, with 18 bases between the two germline ends. In DNA form, the CDR3 reads TGCGCCAGCAGCATAGGGACCGTTGAGGGGCAAGAGACCCAGTACTTC. Translation gives CASSIGTVEGQETQYF.